This paragraph reports one T cell receptor (beta chain). Naive CD8 cells comprised CD45RO-negative, CCR7-positively selected cells, excluding terminally differentiated effector memory CD45RA+ cells. The sample belongs to a study of shared clonotypes between healthy human individuals. Generated by immunoSEQ multiplex PCR, the TCRdb table keeps only in-frame clones and is missing some. The sample contains about 2.1 million clones, about 92% of which appear only once. Sequences were obtained from naive CD8+ T cells from PBMCs. This clonotype was obtained from a man younger than 30 in good health. Some clones in this sample may be carry-over from other donors' samples.

The DNA for the CDR3 is TGTGCCAGCAGCTTAATTCTAGCGGGAGCAGGCGGGGAGCTGTTTTTT. It yields the protein CASSLILAGAGGELFF. V gene TRBV7-3 combines with J gene TRBJ2-2, with 10 bases matching TRBD2. The CDR3 spans 16 residues. V shed 1 base and J 7 bases; nucleotides not matched to a gene: 6. Germline V gene lookup returns CDR1 SGHTA and CDR2 FQGTGA.